Sequencing of this TCR beta chain was carried out in a study of blood T cell repertoires in COVID-19. This CDR3 is built from 14 residues. The junction had 8 bases not matched to a gene; V was cut back by 4 bases and J by 6 bases. Looked up from germline, CDR1 is LGHDT and CDR2 is YNNKEL (reference sequence). Some clones are missing from TCRdb's copy, which holds only in-frame ones; the method was immunoSEQ multiplex PCR. This sample has about 260,000 clones, with around 91% found just once. The sequenced sample was PBMCs or T cells enriched from blood (not recorded which). This receptor was taken from a woman aged 18-30 years who had recovered from COVID-19. The chain combines TRBV3-1 (or the pseudogene TRBV3-2) with TRBJ1-2, with 7 nucleotides matching TRBD1. CDR3 in DNA: TGTGCCAGCAGCCTTCGGGACAGCTATAATGGCTACACCTTC. It encodes CASSLRDSYNGYTF.